The T cell receptor (beta chain) under discussion was sequenced for a study of shared clonotypes between healthy human individuals. Looking at the study overall: Three plates each covered CD4 naive and memory; CD8 naive two, CD8 memory one.

CDR1 and CDR2 (germline): SGHDN, FVKESK. CDR3 size: 15 residues. The J segment lost 4 bases and the V segment lost 2 bases, leaving 4 bases of the junction unmatched. Selected positively for CCR7 and CD45RO-negative, naive CD8 cells excluded terminally differentiated effector memory CD45RA+ cells. TCRdb's copy holds only in-frame clones and misses some; the assay was immunoSEQ multiplex PCR. Seen here are fewer than 1 million clones, roughly 96% observed once, and the top ten hold less than 0.3%. Sequencing used naive CD8+ T cells sorted from blood. This TCR was recovered from a young man in good health. The chain carries TRBV14 and TRBJ1-4; 7 positions agree with TRBD1. CDR3 DNA sequence: TGTGCCAGCAGCCAACTACAGGGGCTTAATGAAAAACTGTTTTTT. It specifies CASSQLQGLNEKLFF.